One and the same sample provided the 12 T cell receptor beta chains below, sequenced in a study of Graves' ophthalmopathy and Graves' hyperthyroidism. Transcripts of RNA were the source for amplifying TCR beta CDR3 regions. Second-round multiplex PCR came after first-round RT-PCR with HTBI primers. Each CDR3 protein is one row after TCRdb ran MiXCR on the multiplex PCR reads. The sample contains 150,000 to 200,000 distinct CDR3 sequences, approximately 40% of which appear only once. Sequenced: peripheral blood. The receptor set was obtained from a man younger than 45 with Graves' ophthalmopathy.

This clonotype occurred a few times. V is TRBV6-1 and J is TRBJ2-5; 9 nucleotides line up with TRBD1. Germline CDR1 reads MNHNS; CDR2 reads SASEGT. CDR3 length equals 15 residues. Unmatched junction bases numbered 10, after V lost 6 bases and J lost 5 bases. The CDR3 loop reads CASRTGTGLGETQYF. CDR3 nucleotides: TGTGCCAGCAGAACCGGGACAGGGCTTGGGGAGACCCAGTACTTC.

This clonotype showed up many times. CDR3 bases: TGTGCCAGCAGTCCGACTAGCGGGATGGAGACCCAGTACTTC. Its protein is CASSPTSGMETQYF. The rearrangement links TRBV12-3 or TRBV12-4 to TRBJ2-5, with TRBD2 matching over 11 bases. The CDR3 spans 14 residues. V shed 5 bases and J 5 bases; nucleotides not matched to a gene: 4.

The sample holds one count of this clonotype. V is TRBV19 and J is TRBJ1-2, with D maybe TRBD1 (5 bases). Per germline, CDR1 LNHDA and CDR2 SQIVND (reference sequence). This CDR3 has 14 amino acids. With 8 bases removed from V and 1 base from J, the gap between germline ends came to 14 bases. In DNA, the CDR3 is TGTGCCAGTTCTCTCGGGGGAGATAACTATGGCTACACCTTC. It specifies CASSLGGDNYGYTF.

In its sample, this clonotype was seen many times. The DNA of the CDR3 is TGTGCCAGCAGTCCCATCCCCGGGACTAGGAGCGACGAGCAGTACTTC. Its protein is CASSPIPGTRSDEQYF. V and J are TRBV27 and TRBJ2-7; 8 bases align to TRBD2. Germline loops: CDR1 MNHEY, CDR2 SMNVEV (reference sequence). CDR3 length: 16 amino acids. Trimming at V came to 5 bases and at J to 5 bases, leaving 14 bases not matched to a gene.

This clonotype was observed many times. The rearrangement links TRBV28 to TRBJ1-5; D not certain. Trimming took 1 base from V and 3 from J, leaving 10 bases between them. CDR1 is MDHEN, CDR2 SYDVKM, per germline. The CDR3 is made up of 15 amino acids. CDR3 sequence reads: CASSLSPGFNQPQHF. CDR3 DNA sequence: TGTGCCAGCAGTTTATCCCCAGGCTTCAATCAGCCCCAGCATTTT.

The V and J genes are TRBV25-1 and TRBJ1-1; possibly TRBD1 for D (5 bases). Looked up from germline, CDR1 is MGHDK and CDR2 is SYGVNS. The CDR3 has 14 amino acids. V gave up 5 bases and J gave up 5 bases, with 15 bases separating them. CDR3 sequence: CASSPHGGRTEAFF. The CDR3 nucleotides read TGTGCCAGCAGTCCCCATGGGGGAAGGACTGAAGCTTTCTTT.

The sample holds many counts of this clonotype. This chain connects TRBV6-2 or TRBV6-3 to TRBJ2-7; D not resolved. Germline V CDR1 and CDR2: MNHEY, SVGEGT. The CDR3 runs to 17 residues. Trimming left V 6 bases short and J 3 bases short, with 24 bases between. The CDR3 DNA reads TGTGCCAGCAGCGACCCTCTGCGTGCAGTAAGTAACTACGAGCAGTACTTC. Protein: CASSDPLRAVSNYEQYF.

This clonotype was recorded at least ten times. This chain connects TRBV20-1 to TRBJ2-7; TRBD2 might be the D (6 bases). The CDR3 runs 14 residues. Germline CDR1 reads DFQATT; CDR2 reads SNEGSKA (reference sequence). Trimming left V 0 bases short and J 2 bases short, with 11 bases between. CDR3 protein: CSARDSGHAYEQYF. Written as DNA, the CDR3 is TGCAGTGCTAGAGATAGCGGCCATGCCTACGAGCAGTACTTC.

The chain employs TRBV29-1 and TRBJ2-7; 9 bases fit TRBD2. CDR1 is SQVTM, CDR2 ANQGSEA, per germline. The CDR3 is 13 amino acids. V shed 2 bases and J 1 base; nucleotides not matched to a gene: 0. CDR3 in DNA: TGCAGCGTTGAACTAGCGGGGTCCTACGAGCAGTACTTC. Protein: CSVELAGSYEQYF.

This clonotype showed up many times. The V call is TRBV19, the J call TRBJ2-6; TRBD1 aligns across 7 bases. The V gene's germline CDR1 is LNHDA and CDR2 SQIVND (reference sequence). J was trimmed by 0 bases and V by 3 bases; bases with no gene match: 8. This CDR3 is 18 amino acids long. The CDR3 region is CASSIRGQSFSGANVLTF. CDR3 DNA: TGTGCCAGTAGTATCAGGGGACAGAGTTTCTCTGGGGCCAACGTCCTGACTTTC.

The rearrangement joins TRBV19 to TRBJ2-7; D possibly corresponds to TRBD2 (6 bases). CDR3 size: 14 residues. From germline, CDR1 is LNHDA and CDR2 SQIVND (reference sequence). Trimming removed 3 bases from V and 3 bases from J, with 12 bases in between. The CDR3 sequence is CASSIGQGLYEQYF. The CDR3 region has the DNA TGTGCCAGTAGTATTGGTCAGGGACTCTACGAGCAGTACTTC.

This clonotype showed up many times. The chain recombines TRBV6-2 or TRBV6-3 with TRBJ2-2, with D perhaps matching TRBD2 (6 bases). Per germline, CDR1 MNHEY and CDR2 SVGEGT. The germline V and J ends were trimmed by 4 bases and 7 bases, with 25 bases remaining between them. CDR3 size: 18 residues. The CDR3 loop is CASSSGPPGSGPSGELFF. The CDR3 DNA follows: TGTGCCAGCAGTTCGGGGCCCCCCGGTAGCGGCCCCAGCGGGGAGCTGTTTTTT.